These 9 T cell receptor beta chains originate from one sample sequenced in a study of Tregs in tolerant kidney transplant recipients (dated by TCRdb to the late 2010s). Receptor amplification or capture employed the immunoSEQ multiplex PCR assay. The table comes from immuneACCESS by way of TCRdb, which keeps in-frame sequences with V and J called. Part of the clones is missing from these tables; in studies checked, under half for an unresolved V gene and the rest for unknown reasons. This sample's clone table shows roughly 48,000 clones. Jointly, the top ten make up roughly 0.85% of the sample. In the paper's terms, the time point label means: blood sample drawn before combined kidney and bone marrow transplant. The specimen comprised CD4+ T cells from blood, sampled before the transplant. The receptors shown here come from a human donor who received a combined kidney and bone marrow transplant.

CDR3 loop: CASSLGDSYNSPLHF. Incomplete CDR3 DNA: TGCGCCAGCAGCTTGGGGGACAGCTATAATTCACCC. The chain uses TRBV5-1 and TRBJ1-6; 7 nucleotides agree with TRBD1. With the read ending 3 residues before the CDR3 end, the germline J gene is used to fill in that end. The CDR3 spans 15 residues. CDR1 is SGHRS, CDR2 YFSETQ, per germline. V lost 0 bases, J lost 3 bases, and 0 bases stayed unmatched.

As to this clone: Read data end 3 residues before the CDR3 end; the end is taken from the germline J gene. The rearrangement links TRBV20-1 to TRBJ2-5, with TRBD2 identical over 9 bases. The CDR3 extends over 14 amino acids. V shed 0 bases and J 4 bases; nucleotides not matched to a gene: 3. Germline V lookup: CDR1 DFQATT, CDR2 SNEGSKA (reference sequence). CDR3 DNA, as far as it was read: TGCAGTGCTAGAGATCTACTAGCGGGAGAGACC. This sequence encodes CSARDLLAGET. The CDR3 in its entirety is CSARDLLAGETQYF.

Note on this clone: The sequence runs out 3 residues before the end of the CDR3; the remainder is reconstructed from the germline J gene. The chain carries TRBV20-1 and TRBJ2-1, with 7 bases aligning to TRBD2. This CDR3 is built from 15 residues. The V segment lost 0 bases and the J segment 2 bases; nucleotides outside the gene matches: 4. Germline lookup yields CDR1 DFQATT and CDR2 SNEGSKA (reference sequence). Partial CDR3 DNA: TGCAGTGCTAGAGAAGCGGGAACAACCTACAATGAG. Its protein is CSAREAGTTYNE. The whole CDR3 is CSAREAGTTYNEQFF.

For this clone: The CDR3 end lies 3 residues beyond the end of the read and is filled in from the germline J gene. The chain combines TRBV18 with TRBJ2-5, with 9 bases fitting TRBD1. V lost 2 bases to trimming and J lost 5 bases; unmatched junction nucleotides: 6. Germline lookup yields CDR1 KGHSH and CDR2 LQKENI. The CDR3 consists of 15 residues. The CDR3 bases that were read are TGTGCCAGCTCACCAAAACAGGGGGCACAGGAGACC. Its protein product is CASSPKQGAQET. The full CDR3 protein reads CASSPKQGAQETQYF.

A note on this clone: Coverage ceases 3 residues before the CDR3 finishes, and the germline J gene fills in the end. The chain combines TRBV30 with TRBJ1-6; D is perhaps TRBD1 (6 bases). The ends were cut back, 2 bases at V and 8 bases at J, with 13 bases in the middle. This CDR3 is 14 amino acids long. The germline gives CDR1 GTSNPN, CDR2 SVGIG (reference sequence). CDR3 DNA (partial): TGTGCCTGGAGTCCGGGGGGCGCTTATTCACCC. Protein sequence: CAWSPGGAYSP. The full CDR3 protein reads CAWSPGGAYSPLHF.

Regarding this clone: The read ends 3 residues before the CDR3 terminus; that terminus is restored from the germline J gene. The chain joins TRBV7-2 to TRBJ2-3; 9 bases line up with TRBD2. The CDR3 extends over 15 amino acids. V dropped 5 bases and J dropped 1; count of bases not matched to a gene: 4. From germline, CDR1 is SGHTA and CDR2 FQGNSA. The part of the CDR3 DNA that was read is TGTGCCAGCAGCCGTCGGACTAGCGGCACAGATACG. Amino acid sequence: CASSRRTSGTDT. The entire CDR3 sequence reads CASSRRTSGTDTQYF.

The chain's CDR3 is CASSPFDAREAGNTIYF. The DNA read from the CDR3 is TGTGCCAGCTCACCATTTGACGCCAGGGAGGCTGGAAACACC. The chain carries TRBV18 and TRBJ1-3; D is possibly TRBD1 (5 bases). The CDR3 end lies 3 residues beyond the end of the read and is filled in from the germline J gene. Trimming shortened V by 2 bases and J by 2 bases, and 16 bases separated the two germline ends. The germline CDR1 and CDR2 sequences are KGHSH and LQKENI. This CDR3 contains 17 residues.

On this clone: Read sequence stops 3 residues before the CDR3 end, and the germline J gene provides the missing end. The gene calls are TRBV2 and TRBJ1-2, with D unresolved. V was clipped by 2 bases and J by 6 bases, with 16 bases between them. Per the germline V gene, CDR1 is SNHLY and CDR2 is FYNNEI. CDR3 length equals 15 residues. The DNA read from the CDR3 is TGTGCCAGCAGTGAAAGGGTTACCCAGACACATGGC. Translation gives CASSERVTQTHG. In full, the CDR3 reads CASSERVTQTHGYTF.

CDR3 protein: CASNSAGTGLGYTF. Partial CDR3 DNA: TGTGCCAGCAACTCCGCTGGGACAGGGCTAGGC. V usage is TRBV19 and J usage is TRBJ1-2; 9 bases are a match to TRBD1. The CDR3 is cut off 3 residues early in the read; its end comes from the germline J gene. The V gene's germline CDR1 is LNHDA and CDR2 SQIVND (reference sequence). The CDR3 has 14 residues. Together with reference TRBV19 and TRBJ1-2, the CDR3 gives the full variable domain: DGGITQSPKYLFRKEGQNVTLSCEQNLNHDAMYWYRQDPGQGLRLIYYSQIVNDFQKGDIAEGYSVSREKKESFPLTVTSAQKNPTAFYLCASNSAGTGLGYTFGSGTRLTVV.